This TCR beta chain was profiled in a study of OX40 agonist ivuxolimab in advanced cancers. Study information: Enrolled patients in dose escalation had cancers that were hepatocellular carcinoma, melanoma, renal cell or head and neck cancer. Allowance was made for prior anti-PD-1, anti-PD-L1 or anti-CTLA-4 therapy, and roughly 40% had some.

With regard to this clone: What it binds is not known.

Study-level findings and limits: The mean number of expanded clones was higher in CD8+ T cells than in CD4+.

This CDR3 comprises 14 residues. The germline V gene has CDR1 KGHSH and CDR2 LQKENI. Trimming took 2 bases from V and 8 from J, leaving 16 bases between them. The table came from immunoSEQ multiplex PCR; TCRdb's copy has only in-frame clones and leaves some out. The sample contains approximately 60,000 clones, 65% to 85% of which appear only once. This specimen consisted of CD4+ or CD8+ T cells sorted from blood, obtained in a trial of the OX40 agonist ivuxolimab. The chain couples TRBV18 to TRBJ2-7, with D possibly being TRBD1 or TRBD2 (6 bases each). This receptor was obtained from an adult with an advanced solid tumor such as melanoma, head and neck, liver or kidney cancer. The DNA for the CDR3 is TGTGCCAGCTCACCAGGAGGGGGTCCTTTCCAGCAGTACTTC. Translated: CASSPGGGPFQQYF.